The following is a T cell receptor beta chain sequence with its context. Measured with immunoSEQ multiplex PCR; TCRdb has only the in-frame clones, and not every one. Of roughly 290,000 clones listed, 70% to 90% are singletons. This CDR3 comprises 11 residues. V lost 10 bases, J lost 6 bases, and 12 bases lay in between. Among Cohort 3 donors, those recovered had two negative PCRs, clearance, or symptom resolution. These data originate in a study of blood T cell repertoires in COVID-19. The sequenced sample consisted of PBMCs or T cells enriched from blood (not recorded which). This rearrangement joins TRBV12-3 or TRBV12-4 to TRBJ1-2; D is unresolved. The clonotype comes from a man aged 25 to 40 who had recovered from COVID-19. CDR3 coding DNA: TGTGCCACCACGAGGTTCGATGGCTACACCTTC. It is translated as CATTRFDGYTF.